These T cell receptor beta chains were read from a single sample in a study of cytomegalovirus exposure and HLA in healthy donors. The repertoire was sequenced with immunoSEQ multiplex PCR; TCRdb's copy has only in-frame clones and lacks some. Altogether 160,000 or so clones are present, approximately 81% being singletons, with the ten largest covering approximately 0.98%. The sequencing input was PBMCs. All receptors come from a man aged 25-45 years in good health and CMV-seronegative. CDR3s include the opening cysteine and the closing phenylalanine or tryptophan. The D gene is left open where the match is weak. Some rows mark clone size as missing; the rest say once, few, many or name a class of expanded clone.

-	TRBJ1-4	16	TRBV13	-	TGTGCCAGCAGGCCTCGCCCTGGAGCAACTAATGAAAAACTGTTTTTT	CASRPRPGATNEKLFF
-	TRBJ2-3	10	TRBV21-1	-	TGTGCCAGCGCCAGTGGTACGCAGTATTTT	CASASGTQYF
once	TRBJ1-5	14	TRBV27	-	TGTGCCAGCAGTGCCCGGGACTACAATCAGCCCCAGCATTTT	CASSARDYNQPQHF
few	TRBJ1-4	13	TRBV5-4	-	TGTGCCAGCAGCCGGGACAATAATGAAAAACTGTTTTTT	CASSRDNNEKLFF
-	TRBJ1-2	16	TRBV6-6	TRBD1	TGTGCCAGCAGTTATCAACCGGGACAGGGTTTTGCTGGCTACACCTTC	CASSYQPGQGFAGYTF
-	TRBJ1-2	14	TRBV18	-	TGTGCCAGCTCAGCGACAGTTCTATTGGGTGGCTACACCTTC	CASSATVLLGGYTF
-	TRBJ1-2	17	TRBV5-1	-	TGCGCCAGCAGCTTGAGGCAGGGCACGGGGGTGGTTTATGGCTACACCTTC	CASSLRQGTGVVYGYTF
-	TRBJ2-6	20	TRBV5-1	TRBD2	TGCGCCAGCAGCTACTATGGGACTAGCGGGACTATCTCTGGGGCCAACGTCCTGACTTTC	CASSYYGTSGTISGANVLTF
-	TRBJ2-7	11	TRBV5-6	-	TGTGCCAGCAGTTCACTGTACGAGCAGTACTTC	CASSSLYEQYF
-	TRBJ2-3	15	TRBV5-1	TRBD2	TGCGCCAGCAGCTCGGGACTAGCTCTCGCAGATACGCAGTATTTT	CASSSGLALADTQYF
-	TRBJ2-5	17	TRBV18	TRBD2	TGTGCCAGCTCTTTACTAGCGGGACTCCAGGGGCAAGAGACCCAGTACTTC	CASSLLAGLQGQETQYF
-	TRBJ2-1	16	TRBV5-1	TRBD2	TGCGCCAGCAGCTTTCGACTAGCGGGGTCCGTGGATGAGCAGTTCTTC	CASSFRLAGSVDEQFF
-	TRBJ1-4	16	TRBV7-9	-	TGTGCCAGCAGCCGATGGGGCGGGGCGACTAATGAAAAACTGTTTTTT	CASSRWGGATNEKLFF
-	TRBJ1-6	19	TRBV7-8	-	TGTGCCAGCAGCTTAGATCTGGGCCGCTCACTCAATTATAATTCACCCCTCCACTTT	CASSLDLGRSLNYNSPLHF
-	TRBJ1-1	13	TRBV19	TRBD1	TGTGCCAGTAAGAGAGGGGGCGGCACTGAAGCTTTCTTT	CASKRGGGTEAFF
-	TRBJ1-4	14	TRBV10-2	TRBD1	TGCGCCAGCAGGGGGACAGGAGCTAATGAAAAACTGTTTTTT	CASRGTGANEKLFF
-	TRBJ1-5	15	TRBV28	-	TGTGCCAGCAGTTTTTCCAGGTATAGCAATCAGCCCCAGCATTTT	CASSFSRYSNQPQHF
few	TRBJ1-6	14	TRBV7-9	TRBD1	TGTGCCAGCAGAGAACAGGGGGGCAATTCACCCCTCCACTTT	CASREQGGNSPLHF
-	TRBJ1-1	14	TRBV4-1	-	TGCGCCAGCAGCCAAAGACAGACGAACACTGAAGCTTTCTTT	CASSQRQTNTEAFF
-	TRBJ2-7	14	TRBV7-2	TRBD2	TGTGCCAGCAGCCCAGGGACTAGCGGATACGAGCAGTACTTC	CASSPGTSGYEQYF
-	TRBJ2-1	14	TRBV13	TRBD1	TGTGCCAGCAGCTTTGGACAGGGGGCCTATGAGCAGTTCTTC	CASSFGQGAYEQFF
-	TRBJ2-1	12	TRBV4-1	-	TGCGCCAGCAGCCAAGATGCGGGGGAGCAGTTCTTC	CASSQDAGEQFF
-	TRBJ2-7	12	TRBV2	TRBD2	TGTGCCAGCAGGGACCCGGGGGGCGAGCAGTACTTC	CASRDPGGEQYF
-	TRBJ2-4	13	TRBV19	-	TGTGCCAGTAAGGGGAAGGTGGGGTCCATTCAGTACTTC	CASKGKVGSIQYF
-	TRBJ2-2	16	TRBV10-3	-	TGTGCCATCAGCTCTACCGGGACCCAGGGGTCCGGGGAGCTGTTTTTT	CAISSTGTQGSGELFF
-	TRBJ2-1	15	TRBV10-3	TRBD1	TGTGCCATCAGGAGTGGGACAGCACCACGTGGTGAGCAGTTCTTC	CAIRSGTAPRGEQFF
-	TRBJ2-7	14	TRBV6-5	-	TGTGCCAGCAGTTCGGACAGGGAGGGTTACGAGCAGTACTTC	CASSSDREGYEQYF
-	TRBJ2-7	11	TRBV29-1	-	TGCAGCGTTGGAAGGGGCTACGAGCAGTACTTC	CSVGRGYEQYF
-	TRBJ2-7	15	TRBV19	TRBD2	TGTGCCAGTAGTATTTCCTCAAGCGGGATCTACGAGCAGTACTTC	CASSISSSGIYEQYF
few	TRBJ2-1	14	TRBV6-4	TRBD1	TGTGCCAGCTCCCGGGACAGAGATTACAATGAGCAGTTCTTC	CASSRDRDYNEQFF
-	TRBJ1-2	16	TRBV6-5	TRBD1	TGTGCCAGCAGTTACAGTTTTACAGGGGAAATCGATGGCTACACCTTC	CASSYSFTGEIDGYTF
-	TRBJ1-1	18	TRBV5-1	TRBD1	TGCGCCAGCAGCCTGGCAAGTCTAGGACAGGGATCGAACACTGAAGCTTTCTTT	CASSLASLGQGSNTEAFF
-	TRBJ1-3	13	TRBV30	-	TGTGCTCATGAGCTGGCCTCTGGAGACACCATATATTTT	CAHELASGDTIYF
-	TRBJ1-2	14	TRBV9	-	TGTGCCAGCAGCCCCCGGACAGCGGGGGATGGCTACACCTTC	CASSPRTAGDGYTF
-	TRBJ2-5	15	TRBV7-9	-	TGTGCCAGCAGCGCACCTCGGGGGGCCGAAGAGACCCAGTACTTC	CASSAPRGAEETQYF
-	TRBJ1-1	15	TRBV5-4	TRBD1	TGTGCCAGCAGCCCTAAGACAGGGGGGGGCACTGAAGCTTTCTTT	CASSPKTGGGTEAFF
-	TRBJ2-3	15	TRBV6-1	TRBD2	TGTGCCAGCAGTCCGGGACTAGCGGGGTCTGATACGCAGTATTTT	CASSPGLAGSDTQYF
-	TRBJ2-1	14	TRBV27	TRBD1	TGTGCCAGCAGTCTCGGGACAGGGGTAAATGAGCAGTTCTTC	CASSLGTGVNEQFF
few	TRBJ2-7	14	TRBV6-5	TRBD1	TGTGCCAGCAGTTACGACAGGGTAATAGGCGAGCAGTACTTC	CASSYDRVIGEQYF
-	TRBJ2-5	19	TRBV5-4	TRBD2	TGTGCCAGCAGCTTTGATCTCAGGAGCGGGGGGTCGTACCAAGAGACCCAGTACTTC	CASSFDLRSGGSYQETQYF
-	TRBJ2-4	16	TRBV7-6	-	TGTGCCAGCATCCCTCCCAGGGCATGGGCCAAAAACATTCAGTACTTC	CASIPPRAWAKNIQYF
-	TRBJ1-3	12	TRBV30	-	TGTGCCTGGAGTACAGACCAGATCACCATATATTTT	CAWSTDQITIYF
-	TRBJ2-5	16	TRBV11-2	TRBD2	TGTGCCAGCAGCTTAGAGGGACTAGCGATCCAAGAGACCCAGTACTTC	CASSLEGLAIQETQYF
once	TRBJ2-7	11	TRBV29-1	-	TGCAGCGTTGGGCAGATATACGAGCAGTACTTC	CSVGQIYEQYF
-	TRBJ1-3	14	TRBV19	TRBD1	TGTGCCAGTAGTCCGGGACAGTCTGGAAACACCATATATTTT	CASSPGQSGNTIYF
once	TRBJ1-2	15	TRBV11-2	-	TGTGCCAGCAGCTTAGGCGGGCTGGCTAACTATGGCTACACCTTC	CASSLGGLANYGYTF
once	TRBJ2-2	15	TRBV5-1	TRBD1	TGCGCCAGCAGCCTGGGACAGAAGAACACCGGGGAGCTGTTTTTT	CASSLGQKNTGELFF
-	TRBJ2-7	16	TRBV2	-	TGTGCCAGCACTGCAAGGCCAGGACAAGGCATCTACGAGCAGTACTTC	CASTARPGQGIYEQYF
-	TRBJ1-2	12	TRBV4-2	TRBD1	TGTGCCAGTGGGGACAGGAACTATGGCTACACCTTC	CASGDRNYGYTF
-	TRBJ2-7	13	TRBV18	TRBD2	TGTGCCAGCTCATCGGGGGGGGCAGGCGAGCAGTACTTC	CASSSGGAGEQYF
-	TRBJ2-2	16	TRBV5-1	TRBD2	TGCGCCAGCAGCTTGTTAGCGGGACTGAACACCGGGGAGCTGTTTTTT	CASSLLAGLNTGELFF
-	TRBJ2-7	14	TRBV7-3	TRBD1	TGTGCCAGCAGCTTATCAGGGGGCGGCTACGAGCAGTACTTC	CASSLSGGGYEQYF
-	TRBJ1-1	14	TRBV2	TRBD1	TGTGCCAGCAGGCGACAGGGGTCCGACACTGAAGCTTTCTTT	CASRRQGSDTEAFF
-	TRBJ1-1	14	TRBV29-1	TRBD1	TGCAGCGGCGCCTTCGGGACAGGGAACACTGAAGCTTTCTTT	CSGAFGTGNTEAFF